The 26 T cell receptor beta chains in this list originate from one sample, sequenced in a study of control samples from healthy donors and cancer patients. Clones were sequenced by immunoSEQ multiplex PCR, and TCRdb holds only the in-frame ones, with some missing. This table has around 120,000 clones, around 96% appearing once. Sequencing was carried out using blood. Receptors originate from a man aged 25-45 years in good health.

The chain employs TRBV6-4 and TRBJ2-1; 12 nucleotides line up with TRBD2. The CDR3 has 14 amino acids. Germline V gene data show CDR1 as MRHNA and CDR2 as SNTAGT. Trimming removed 6 bases from V and 9 bases from J; junction bases left unmatched: 6. CDR3: CASSLAGGQSEQFF. The CDR3 nucleotides read TGTGCCAGCAGCCTAGCGGGGGGGCAAAGTGAGCAGTTCTTC.

This chain connects TRBV7-8 to TRBJ2-7; 7 bases are shared with TRBD1. CDR3 length: 15 residues. Germline-derived CDR1 and CDR2 are SGHVS and FQNEAQ. Trimming at V came to 5 bases and at J to 6 bases, leaving 13 bases not matched to a gene. CDR3 DNA: TGTGCCAGCAGCCCAGCAGACAGGGCCCTCGGCGAGCAGTACTTC. It encodes CASSPADRALGEQYF.

The CDR3 spells CASSSLRGPNTGELFF. The CDR3, as DNA: TGTGCCAGCTCGAGTCTTAGGGGGCCGAACACCGGGGAGCTGTTTTTT. This sequence joins TRBV18 and TRBJ2-2; 7 bases agree with TRBD1. Germline CDR1 and CDR2: KGHSH and LQKENI. The ends lost 6 bases at V and 0 bases at J; junction bases unmatched: 7. The CDR3 is 16 residues long. Variable domain in full (rest from reference TRBV18 and TRBJ2-2): NAGVMQNPRHLVRRRGQEARLRCSPMKGHSHVYWYRQLPEEGLKFMVYLQKENIIDESGMPKERFSAEFPKEGPSILRIQQVVRGDSAAYFCASSSLRGPNTGELFFGEGSRLTVL.

V is TRBV4-3 and J is TRBJ2-7, with D unresolved. V gave up 0 bases and J gave up 2 bases, with 20 bases separating them. Germline CDR1 is LGHNA and CDR2 is YSLEER. The CDR3 is 18 amino acids. The CDR3: CASSQDWAQPLATYEQYF. The DNA of the CDR3 is TGCGCCAGCAGCCAAGATTGGGCGCAGCCTTTAGCTACCTACGAGCAGTACTTC.

The V and J genes are TRBV7-9 and TRBJ1-2; maybe TRBD1 (6 bases). Germline V lookup: CDR1 SEHNR, CDR2 FQNEAQ (reference sequence). Trimming pared 6 bases from V and 5 bases from J, leaving 22 bases between. The CDR3 is 16 residues long. DNA of the CDR3: TGTGCCAGCAGTCTTCGACAGGCAGAAGCTGAATATGGCTACACCTTC. Translated: CASSLRQAEAEYGYTF.

The chain carries TRBV19 and TRBJ1-3, with no clear D. V was clipped by 4 bases and J by 2 bases, with 12 bases between them. This CDR3 has 15 amino acids. Germline lookup yields CDR1 LNHDA and CDR2 SQIVND (reference sequence). CDR3 residues: CASSTHSSPGNTIYF. The CDR3 coding sequence is TGTGCCAGTAGTACCCATTCCTCACCTGGAAACACCATATATTTT.

The rearrangement uses TRBV7-2 and TRBJ2-5, with TRBD2 matching over 9 bases. Germline V gene lookup returns CDR1 SGHTA and CDR2 FQGNSA. Losses at the gene ends were 2 bases for V and 4 bases for J; bases not matched to a gene: 5. The CDR3 has 15 amino acids. The CDR3 protein is CASSLTGLAGETQYF. DNA for the CDR3: TGTGCCAGCAGCTTAACGGGACTAGCTGGAGAGACCCAGTACTTC.

J is TRBJ2-3 and V is TRBV5-6; 9 positions match TRBD2. The length of the CDR3 is 16 residues. Germline CDR1 and CDR2: SGHDT and YYEEEE. With V trimmed by 4 bases and J by 1 base, 7 bases remained unmatched. CDR3 residues: CASSAGGPVGTDTQYF. CDR3 nucleotides: TGTGCCAGCAGCGCGGGGGGGCCGGTGGGCACAGATACGCAGTATTTT.

This chain uses TRBV27 with TRBJ1-2; perhaps TRBD1 as D (5 bases). The CDR3 totals 18 residues. V was pared by 3 bases and J by 0 bases, with 20 bases between. CDR1 is MNHEY, CDR2 SMNVEV, per germline (reference sequence). CDR3 nucleotide sequence: TGTGCCAGCAGTTTCCTGGACAAGATTTCCCTCACTAACTATGGCTACACCTTC. Its protein is CASSFLDKISLTNYGYTF.

The V gene is TRBV2, the J gene TRBJ1-4; D is ambiguous. Germline CDR1 reads SNHLY; CDR2 reads FYNNEI. The CDR3 is made up of 15 amino acids. Trimming took 5 bases from V and 8 from J, leaving 18 bases between them. The CDR3 DNA follows: TGTGCCAGCAGTCCTATGTTGGGGAGTGGAGAAAAACTGTTTTTT. This gives the protein CASSPMLGSGEKLFF.

The genes are TRBV30 and TRBJ1-3; D is unresolved. V dropped 2 bases and J dropped 0 bases, with 8 bases sitting between them. Germline V gene lookup returns CDR1 GTSNPN and CDR2 SVGIG (reference sequence). CDR3 size: 14 residues. CDR3 sequence reads: CAWSPWNSGNTIYF. The CDR3 nucleotides read TGTGCCTGGAGTCCATGGAACTCTGGAAACACCATATATTTT.

The CDR3 coding sequence is TGCGCCAGCAGCCTGCACAAGAACACCGGGGAGCTGTTTTTT. Its translation: CASSLHKNTGELFF. The V and J genes are TRBV4-1 and TRBJ2-2; D ambiguous. CDR1 and CDR2 from the germline V gene are MGHRA and YSYEKL. V lost 4 bases and J lost 1, with 7 bases in between. This CDR3 region has 14 residues.

In the case of this clone: The limits of the CDR3 on the DNA are not certain, so only TCRdb's listed CDR3 is given. The chain has TRBV12-3 or TRBV12-4 and TRBJ2-1; TRBD1 reflects the table's D call only, with no check against the DNA. Termini included, the CDR3 measures 13 amino acids. The CDR3 here is CASSTSQGAEQFF.

The CDR3 spells CASSFSARGAEKLFF. CDR3 sequence (DNA): TGTGCCAGCAGCTTCTCGGCCAGGGGGGCTGAAAAACTGTTTTTT. V is TRBV11-2 and J is TRBJ1-4, with 7 nucleotides matching TRBD1. The CDR3 runs to 15 residues. The V and J ends lost 3 bases and 7 bases, in that order; junction bases with no gene match: 8. CDR1 and CDR2 from the germline V gene are SGHAT and FQNNGV. Filled out from reference TRBV11-2 and TRBJ1-4, the complete variable domain reads EAGVAQSPRYKIIEKRQSVAFWCNPISGHATLYWYQQILGQGPKLLIQFQNNGVVDDSQLPKDRFSAERLKGVDSTLKIQPAKLEDSAVYLCASSFSARGAEKLFFGSGTQLSVL.

In this sample, this clone turned up once. For the CDR3, the DNA is TGTGCCATCAGTGAGTCAGCAGATAGCTTCTACGAGCAGTACTTC. Translation gives CAISESADSFYEQYF. This chain connects TRBV10-3 to TRBJ2-7; no clear D. The germline gives CDR1 ENHRY, CDR2 SYGVKD. This CDR3 region has 15 residues. V lost 0 bases and J lost 3, with 12 bases in between.

Note on this clone: Other DNA sequences in this specimen translate into the identical CDR3. V and J are TRBV6-6 and TRBJ1-6; perhaps TRBD1 as D (5 bases). V shed 8 bases and J shed 3 bases, with 11 bases lying between them. Per the germline V gene, CDR1 is MNHNY and CDR2 is SVGAGI (reference sequence). This CDR3 has 14 residues. CDR3: CASRGGVYNSPLHF. DNA of the CDR3: TGTGCCAGCCGTGGGGGGGTCTATAATTCACCCCTCCACTTT.

The V call is TRBV2, the J call TRBJ1-3, with 10 nucleotides matching TRBD1. Germline V gene data show CDR1 as SNHLY and CDR2 as FYNNEI. V lost 6 bases to trimming and J lost 7 bases; unmatched junction nucleotides: 6. The CDR3 extends over 14 amino acids. The CDR3 DNA reads as TGTGCCAGCAGCGCGACAGGGGGCATGAACACCATATATTTT. Translation gives CASSATGGMNTIYF.

The J gene is TRBJ2-1, the V gene TRBV27; possibly TRBD2 for D (5 bases). V lost 5 bases and J lost 0, with 8 bases in between. This CDR3 has 14 amino acids. Per the germline V gene, CDR1 is MNHEY and CDR2 is SMNVEV (reference sequence). The chain's CDR3 is CASSPTNSYNEQFF. DNA for the CDR3: TGTGCCAGCAGTCCGACTAACTCCTACAATGAGCAGTTCTTC.

This clone was recorded only once. The DNA of the CDR3 is TGTGCCAGCAGCTTTCTGTCCCCTATGACAAAGGGCGGGGAGCTGTTTTTT. Residues: CASSFLSPMTKGGELFF. The chain carries TRBV5-5 and TRBJ2-2; D uncertain. Germline CDR1 SGHKS, CDR2 YYEKEE (reference sequence). The CDR3 loop spans 17 amino acids. The germline V and J ends were trimmed by 2 bases and 7 bases, with 21 bases remaining between them.

The chain has TRBV5-6 and TRBJ2-2; TRBD2 might be the D (5 bases). Trimming left V 6 bases short and J 3 bases short, with 9 bases between. Germline loops: CDR1 SGHDT, CDR2 YYEEEE. CDR3 size: 13 residues. CDR3 sequence: CASTRRDTGELFF. CDR3 DNA sequence: TGTGCCAGCACCCGGCGGGACACCGGGGAGCTGTTTTTT. Full variable domain (missing parts from reference TRBV5-6 and TRBJ2-2): DAGVTQSPTHLIKTRGQQVTLRCSPKSGHDTVSWYQQALGQGPQFIFQYYEEEERQRGNFPDRFSGHQFPNYSSELNVNALLLGDSALYLCASTRRDTGELFFGEGSRLTVL.

The chain links TRBV25-1 to TRBJ2-2; 10 nucleotides line up with TRBD1. J gave up 5 bases and V 7 bases, and 7 bases lay outside the gene matches. The CDR3 is made up of 15 amino acids. CDR1 is MGHDK and CDR2 is SYGVNS in the germline V gene. DNA for the CDR3: TGTGCCAGCACTCTGCGGACAGGGGGAACCGGGGAGCTGTTTTTT. This gives the protein CASTLRTGGTGELFF.

CDR3 residues: CASSLGPSSYEQYF. The CDR3 DNA sequence: TGTGCCAGCAGCTTGGGACCGAGCTCCTACGAGCAGTACTTC. The rearrangement uses TRBV5-6 and TRBJ2-7; no firm D call. Germline V lookup: CDR1 SGHDT, CDR2 YYEEEE. V was shortened by 0 bases and J by 0 bases, with 7 bases between the two germline ends. The CDR3 contains 14 residues.

This chain uses TRBV5-5 with TRBJ2-2; 7 bases fit TRBD2. Losses at the gene ends were 5 bases for V and 3 bases for J; bases not matched to a gene: 10. Germline CDR1 is SGHKS and CDR2 is YYEKEE (reference sequence). There are 16 residues in the CDR3. In nucleotides, the CDR3 is TGTGCCAGCAGGGGGGAACCGGGACTACACACCGGGGAGCTGTTTTTT. Its protein product is CASRGEPGLHTGELFF.

The chain uses TRBV4-1 and TRBJ1-6; the D gene is possibly TRBD1 (6 bases). The V gene's germline CDR1 is MGHRA and CDR2 YSYEKL. CDR3 size: 17 residues. V was pared by 0 bases and J by 7 bases, with 16 bases between. CDR3 nucleotides: TGCGCCAGCAGCCAAGATTCCTCGGGGGCGGGAAATTCACCCCTCCACTTT. Translated, it gives CASSQDSSGAGNSPLHF.

This chain connects TRBV7-3 to TRBJ2-7, with D perhaps TRBD1 (5 bases). CDR1 is SGHTA, CDR2 FQGTGA, per germline. Trimming pared 5 bases from V and 2 bases from J, leaving 13 bases between. The CDR3 sequence is 14 residues long. In DNA, the CDR3 is TGTGCCAGCAGCCCGGAAAGGGGCCCCTACGAGCAGTACTTC. Translating gives CASSPERGPYEQYF.

The chain combines TRBV7-2 with TRBJ1-2; maybe TRBD1 (5 bases). Germline values: CDR1 SGHTA, CDR2 FQGNSA. The CDR3 is 13 residues long. V gave up 6 bases and J gave up 2 bases, with 10 bases separating them. This chain's CDR3 is CASRLTVNYGYTF. CDR3 in DNA: TGTGCCAGCAGACTGACAGTAAACTATGGCTACACCTTC.